This passage covers 23 T cell receptor beta chains from one sample sequenced in a study of T cell responses to AZD1222 COVID-19 vaccine. Only in-frame clones appear in the TCRdb table, and some are missing; sequencing was by immunoSEQ multiplex PCR. In the table there are around 180,000 clones, 90% of which are singletons. Sequences were derived from peripheral blood, sampled on day 0 of AZD1222 vaccination. These receptors all stem from an adult in good health.

CDR3 sequence reads: CASSYEPGREATGELFF. CDR3 DNA sequence: TGTGCCAGCAGCTACGAACCGGGGCGGGAGGCCACCGGGGAGCTGTTTTTT. The genes are TRBV3-1 (or the pseudogene TRBV3-2) and TRBJ2-2; 8 bases line up with TRBD2. CDR3 length: 17 amino acids. V lost 5 bases to trimming and J lost 4 bases; unmatched junction nucleotides: 12. The germline gives CDR1 LGHDT, CDR2 YNNKEL (reference sequence).

The genes are TRBV29-1 and TRBJ1-1, with TRBD1 as a possible D gene (6 bases). The V and J ends lost 6 bases and 7 bases respectively, with 27 bases between them. Germline values: CDR1 SQVTM, CDR2 ANQGSEA. The CDR3 has 16 residues. CDR3 loop: CSVAVVQGTRAGEAFF. DNA of the CDR3: TGCAGCGTGGCCGTGGTGCAGGGGACCCGGGCCGGTGAAGCTTTCTTT.

The chain uses TRBV10-3 and TRBJ1-5; the match to TRBD1 covers 7 bases. The junction had 13 bases not matched to a gene; V was cut back by 10 bases and J by 1 base. Germline lookup yields CDR1 ENHRY and CDR2 SYGVKD. This CDR3 region has 16 residues. The CDR3 coding sequence is TGTGCCACCGCCGGAGACAGGGTGTTGAGCAATCAGCCCCAGCATTTT. It codes for CATAGDRVLSNQPQHF.

The gene calls are TRBV6-6 and TRBJ1-4; no clear D. CDR1 and CDR2 (germline): MNHNY, SVGAGI (reference sequence). V lost 6 bases, J lost 4 bases, and 15 bases lay in between. The CDR3 is 15 amino acids. This CDR3 is CASSTPGSGNEKLFF. Written as DNA, the CDR3 is TGTGCCAGCAGCACCCCCGGGTCGGGTAATGAAAAACTGTTTTTT.

V usage is TRBV19 and J usage is TRBJ1-5, with 7 positions matching TRBD1. The CDR3 extends over 15 amino acids. Germline V gives CDR1 LNHDA, CDR2 SQIVND (reference sequence). V lost 2 bases and J lost 1; bases outside the gene matches: 2. This chain's CDR3 is CASSIPGQSNQPQHF. DNA for the CDR3: TGTGCCAGTAGTATACCGGGACAGAGCAATCAGCCCCAGCATTTT.

The chain is built from TRBV20-1 and TRBJ2-7; D possibly corresponds to TRBD2 (5 bases). This CDR3 has 13 amino acids. V was shortened by 3 bases and J by 3 bases, with 12 bases between the two germline ends. Per germline, CDR1 DFQATT and CDR2 SNEGSKA (reference sequence). The CDR3 region is CSASAPAGYEQYF. The CDR3 DNA is TGCAGTGCTAGTGCCCCGGCGGGCTACGAGCAGTACTTC.

The chain employs TRBV5-4 and TRBJ2-3, with 12 bases fitting TRBD1. The germline CDR1 and CDR2 sequences are SGHNT and YYREEE (reference sequence). The V segment lost 3 bases and the J segment 3 bases; nucleotides outside the gene matches: 2. The CDR3 runs 15 residues. The CDR3 reads CASSWGQGATDTQYF. CDR3 DNA sequence: TGTGCCAGCAGCTGGGGACAGGGGGCGACAGATACGCAGTATTTT. Drawing the rest from reference TRBV5-4 and TRBJ2-3, the complete variable domain is ETGVTQSPTHLIKTRGQQVTLRCSSQSGHNTVSWYQQALGQGPQFIFQYYREEENGRGNFPPRFSGLQFPNYSSELNVNALELDDSALYLCASSWGQGATDTQYFGPGTRLTVL.

The chain carries TRBV5-1 and TRBJ2-2, with 8 bases matching TRBD2. The germline gives CDR1 SGHRS, CDR2 YFSETQ. The CDR3 extends over 15 amino acids. Trimming removed 0 bases from V and 6 bases from J; junction bases left unmatched: 4. The CDR3 loop reads CASSLAGGPSGELFF. The CDR3 coding sequence is TGCGCCAGCAGCTTGGCGGGGGGGCCTTCCGGGGAGCTGTTTTTT. The variable domain in full, completed from reference TRBV5-1 and TRBJ2-2, reads KAGVTQTPRYLIKTRGQQVTLSCSPISGHRSVSWYQQTPGQGLQFLFEYFSETQRNKGNFPGRFSGRQFSNSRSEMNVSTLELGDSALYLCASSLAGGPSGELFFGEGSRLTVL.

A few counts support this clone. The rearrangement uses TRBV18 and TRBJ2-1; 11 bases are a match to TRBD2. The CDR3 loop spans 16 amino acids. CDR1 and CDR2 (germline): KGHSH, LQKENI. V was clipped by 2 bases and J by 0 bases; unmatched bases: 0. DNA of the CDR3: TGTGCCAGCTCACCAACTAGCGGGAGCTCCTACAATGAGCAGTTCTTC. This encodes CASSPTSGSSYNEQFF.

This sequence joins TRBV27 and TRBJ1-3; TRBD1 might be the D (5 bases). Germline values: CDR1 MNHEY, CDR2 SMNVEV (reference sequence). Trimming removed 2 bases at V and 0 bases at J, with 17 bases between. CDR3 size: 18 residues. The CDR3 region has the DNA TGTGCCAGCAGTTTACGGGGGACCACTAGAAACTCTGGAAACACCATATATTTT. The encoded protein is CASSLRGTTRNSGNTIYF.

The DNA for the CDR3 is TGTGCCAGCTCACCAGGACAGACAAATGAGCAGTTCTTC. The encoded protein is CASSPGQTNEQFF. This chain joins TRBV18 and TRBJ2-1, with D possibly TRBD1 on 6 matching bases. The CDR3 loop spans 13 amino acids. CDR1 and CDR2 (germline): KGHSH, LQKENI. V lost 2 bases, J lost 7 bases, and 9 bases lay in between. The whole variable domain, remainder taken from reference TRBV18 and TRBJ2-1, is NAGVMQNPRHLVRRRGQEARLRCSPMKGHSHVYWYRQLPEEGLKFMVYLQKENIIDESGMPKERFSAEFPKEGPSILRIQQVVRGDSAAYFCASSPGQTNEQFFGPGTRLTVL.

This clone was counted a single time. The rearrangement uses TRBV28 and TRBJ1-4, with D perhaps TRBD1 (5 bases). Germline loops: CDR1 MDHEN, CDR2 SYDVKM. This CDR3 has 16 amino acids. Trimming pared 2 bases from V and 0 bases from J, leaving 10 bases between. This chain's CDR3 is CASSLPRGPTNEKLFF. The CDR3 nucleotides read TGTGCCAGCAGTTTACCGAGGGGTCCAACTAATGAAAAACTGTTTTTT. Looking up the rest from reference TRBV28 and TRBJ1-4 gives the full variable domain: DVKVTQSSRYLVKRTGEKVFLECVQDMDHENMFWYRQDPGLGLRLIYFSYDVKMKEKGDIPEGYSVSREKKERFSLILESASTNQTSMYLCASSLPRGPTNEKLFFGSGTQLSVL.

V is TRBV7-2 and J is TRBJ2-1; 10 bases map to TRBD2. V shed 3 bases, J shed 9 bases, and the junction held 11 bases outside the gene matches. The germline gives CDR1 SGHTA, CDR2 FQGNSA. This CDR3 comprises 16 residues. This CDR3 reads CASSFSAGGMTIEQFF. The CDR3 nucleotides read TGTGCCAGCAGCTTCTCAGCGGGAGGGATGACAATTGAGCAGTTCTTC.

V and J are TRBV6-2 or TRBV6-3 and TRBJ1-5; D ambiguous. This CDR3 is 13 amino acids long. Germline V gene sequence: CDR1 MNHEY, CDR2 SVGEGT. V was clipped by 0 bases and J by 4 bases, with 4 bases between them. This CDR3 is CASSYSPNQPQHF. The DNA for the CDR3 is TGTGCCAGCAGTTACTCACCTAATCAGCCCCAGCATTTT.

V gene TRBV19 combines with J gene TRBJ2-7; D gene unclear. The ends were cut back, 5 bases at V and 3 bases at J, with 17 bases in the middle. CDR1 is LNHDA and CDR2 is SQIVND in the germline V gene (reference sequence). This CDR3 is 15 amino acids long. CDR3 protein: CASSPPASTSYEQYF. Written as DNA, the CDR3 is TGTGCCAGTAGTCCCCCGGCATCCACAAGCTACGAGCAGTACTTC.

Only a few counts were recorded for this clone. The rearrangement joins TRBV6-5 to TRBJ2-7; D gene uncertain. The V gene lost 7 bases and the J gene lost 3 bases, with 10 bases spanning the gap. Germline loops: CDR1 MNHEY, CDR2 SVGAGI. The CDR3 totals 12 residues. The CDR3 is CASTALLYEQYF. For the CDR3, the DNA is TGTGCCAGCACCGCCCTTCTCTACGAGCAGTACTTC.

This clone was observed a handful of times. The J gene is TRBJ1-4, the V gene TRBV5-6; D is uncertain. The V gene's germline CDR1 is SGHDT and CDR2 YYEEEE. This CDR3 has 16 amino acids. The ends were cut back, 5 bases at V and 0 bases at J, with 14 bases in the middle. The CDR3 sequence: CASSLASQPTNEKLFF. In DNA form, the CDR3 reads TGTGCCAGCAGTCTCGCCTCACAGCCAACTAATGAAAAACTGTTTTTT.

The rearrangement links TRBV9 to TRBJ2-7, with a possible D match to TRBD1 (5 bases). V gave up 7 bases and J gave up 2 bases, with 19 bases separating them. This CDR3 region has 15 residues. CDR1 and CDR2 from the germline V gene are SGDLS and YYNGEE. CDR3 region: CASGPRAGGAYEQYF. The CDR3 DNA reads TGTGCCAGCGGCCCCAGGGCAGGTGGGGCCTACGAGCAGTACTTC.

The chain couples TRBV11-3 to TRBJ2-1; D is possibly TRBD1 (6 bases). The germline V gene encodes CDR1 SGHNT and CDR2 YENEEA. Trimming took off 0 bases at V and 6 bases at J, with 15 bases between the two ends. This CDR3 spans 16 amino acids. CDR3 DNA: TGTGCCAGCAGCTTAGAGTCAGGGGTAAGAGGCAATGAGCAGTTCTTC. It translates to CASSLESGVRGNEQFF.

The chain recombines TRBV30 with TRBJ2-2, with 7 bases that match TRBD2. This CDR3 contains 16 residues. The V gene's germline CDR1 is GTSNPN and CDR2 SVGIG (reference sequence). V lost 0 bases, J lost 2 bases, and 6 bases stayed unmatched. CDR3 region: CAWSVRLAANTGELFF. CDR3 sequence (DNA): TGTGCCTGGAGTGTAAGGCTAGCGGCCAACACCGGGGAGCTGTTTTTT.

This clone appeared a few times. The chain employs TRBV7-9 and TRBJ2-2; D ambiguous. This CDR3 comprises 14 residues. CDR1 SEHNR and CDR2 FQNEAQ come from the germline V gene (reference sequence). Trimming shortened V by 4 bases and J by 0 bases, and 6 bases separated the two germline ends. The CDR3 protein is CASSSRANTGELFF. The CDR3 coding sequence is TGTGCCAGCAGCTCCCGAGCGAACACCGGGGAGCTGTTTTTT.

This chain connects TRBV3-1 (or the pseudogene TRBV3-2) to TRBJ2-7, with 7 bases matching TRBD1. CDR1 is LGHDT, CDR2 YNNKEL, per germline (reference sequence). This CDR3 is built from 12 residues. V lost 6 bases to trimming and J lost 6 bases; unmatched junction nucleotides: 5. CDR3 region: CASRFSGGEQYF. CDR3 DNA: TGTGCCAGCAGATTCTCAGGGGGCGAGCAGTACTTC.

J is TRBJ2-5 and V is TRBV5-1, with no clear D. V was clipped by 0 bases and J by 2 bases, with 5 bases between them. The CDR3 covers 13 residues. The germline gives CDR1 SGHRS, CDR2 YFSETQ. In DNA, the CDR3 is TGCGCCAGCAGCTTGGCGACACAAGAGACCCAGTACTTC. The encoded protein is CASSLATQETQYF.